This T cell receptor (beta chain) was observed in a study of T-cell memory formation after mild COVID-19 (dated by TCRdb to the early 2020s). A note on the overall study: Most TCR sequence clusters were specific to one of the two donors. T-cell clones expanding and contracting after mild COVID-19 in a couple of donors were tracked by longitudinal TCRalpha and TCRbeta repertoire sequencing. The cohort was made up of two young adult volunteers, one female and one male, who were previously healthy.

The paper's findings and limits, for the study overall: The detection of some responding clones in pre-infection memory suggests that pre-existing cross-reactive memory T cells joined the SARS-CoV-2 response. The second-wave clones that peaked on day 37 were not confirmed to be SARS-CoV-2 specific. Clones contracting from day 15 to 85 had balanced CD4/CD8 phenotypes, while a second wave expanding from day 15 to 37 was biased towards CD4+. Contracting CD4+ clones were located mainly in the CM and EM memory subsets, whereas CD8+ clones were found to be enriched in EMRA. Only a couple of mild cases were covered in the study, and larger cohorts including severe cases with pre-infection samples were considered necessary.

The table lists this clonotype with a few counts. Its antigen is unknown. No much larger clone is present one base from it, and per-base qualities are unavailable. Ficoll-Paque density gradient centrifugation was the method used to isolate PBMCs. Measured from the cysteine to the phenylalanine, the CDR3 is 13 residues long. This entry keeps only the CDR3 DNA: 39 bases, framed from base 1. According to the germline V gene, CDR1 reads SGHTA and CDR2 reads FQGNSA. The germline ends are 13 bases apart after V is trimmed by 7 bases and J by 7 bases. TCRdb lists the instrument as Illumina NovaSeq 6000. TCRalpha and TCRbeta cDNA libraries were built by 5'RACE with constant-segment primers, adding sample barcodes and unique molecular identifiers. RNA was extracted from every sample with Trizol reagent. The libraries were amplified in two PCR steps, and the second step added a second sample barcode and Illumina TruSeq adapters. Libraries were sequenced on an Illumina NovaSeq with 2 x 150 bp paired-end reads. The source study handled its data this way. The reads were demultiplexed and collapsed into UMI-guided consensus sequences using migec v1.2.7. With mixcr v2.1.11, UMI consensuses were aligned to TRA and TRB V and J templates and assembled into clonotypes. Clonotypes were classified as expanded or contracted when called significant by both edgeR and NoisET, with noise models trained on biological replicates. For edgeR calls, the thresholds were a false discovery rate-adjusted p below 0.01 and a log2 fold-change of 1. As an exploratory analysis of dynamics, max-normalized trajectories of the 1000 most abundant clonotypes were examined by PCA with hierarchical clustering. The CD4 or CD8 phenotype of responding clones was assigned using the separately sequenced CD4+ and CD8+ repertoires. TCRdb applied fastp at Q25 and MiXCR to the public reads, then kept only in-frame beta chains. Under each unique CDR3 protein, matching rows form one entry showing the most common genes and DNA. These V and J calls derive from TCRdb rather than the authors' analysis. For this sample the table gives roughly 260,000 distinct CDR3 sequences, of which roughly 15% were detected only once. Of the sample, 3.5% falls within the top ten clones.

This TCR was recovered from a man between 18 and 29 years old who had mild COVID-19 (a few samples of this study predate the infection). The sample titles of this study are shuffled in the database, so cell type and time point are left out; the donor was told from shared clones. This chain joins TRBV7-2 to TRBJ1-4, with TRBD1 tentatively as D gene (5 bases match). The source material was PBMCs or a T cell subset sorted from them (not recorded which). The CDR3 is CASTPGFGEKLFF. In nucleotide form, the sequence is TGTGCCAGCACGCCAGGGTTCGGTGAAAAACTGTTTTTT. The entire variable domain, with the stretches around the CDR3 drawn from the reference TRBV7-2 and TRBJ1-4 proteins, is GAGVSQSPSNKVTEKGKDVELRCDPISGHTALYWYRQSLGQGLEFLIYFQGNSAPDKSGLPSDRFSAERTGGSVSTLTIQRTQQEDSAVYLCASTPGFGEKLFFGSGTQLSVL.